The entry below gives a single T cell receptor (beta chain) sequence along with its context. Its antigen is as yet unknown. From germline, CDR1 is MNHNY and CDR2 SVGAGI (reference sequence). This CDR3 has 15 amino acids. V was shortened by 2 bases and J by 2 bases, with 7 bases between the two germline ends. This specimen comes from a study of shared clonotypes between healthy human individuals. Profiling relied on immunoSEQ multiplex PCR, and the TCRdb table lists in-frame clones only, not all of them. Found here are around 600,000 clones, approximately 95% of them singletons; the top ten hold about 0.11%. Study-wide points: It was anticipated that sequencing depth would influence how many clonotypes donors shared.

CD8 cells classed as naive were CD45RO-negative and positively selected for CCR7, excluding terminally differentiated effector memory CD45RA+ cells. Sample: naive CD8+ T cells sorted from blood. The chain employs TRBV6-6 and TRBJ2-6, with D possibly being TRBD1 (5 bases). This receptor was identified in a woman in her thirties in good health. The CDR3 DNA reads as TGTGCCAGCAGTTACGACAGCCCTGGGGCCAACGTCCTGACTTTC. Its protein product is CASSYDSPGANVLTF.